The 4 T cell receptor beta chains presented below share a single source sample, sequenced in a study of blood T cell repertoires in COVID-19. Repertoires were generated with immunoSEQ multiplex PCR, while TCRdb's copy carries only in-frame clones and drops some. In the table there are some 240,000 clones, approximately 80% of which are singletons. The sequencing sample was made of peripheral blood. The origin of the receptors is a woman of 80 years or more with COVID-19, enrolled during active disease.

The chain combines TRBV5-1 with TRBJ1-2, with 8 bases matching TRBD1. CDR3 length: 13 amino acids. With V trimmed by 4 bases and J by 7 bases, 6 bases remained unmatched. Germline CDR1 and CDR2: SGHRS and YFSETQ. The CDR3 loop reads CASSIRQGFGYTF. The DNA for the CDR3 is TGCGCCAGCAGCATACGACAGGGGTTTGGCTACACCTTC.

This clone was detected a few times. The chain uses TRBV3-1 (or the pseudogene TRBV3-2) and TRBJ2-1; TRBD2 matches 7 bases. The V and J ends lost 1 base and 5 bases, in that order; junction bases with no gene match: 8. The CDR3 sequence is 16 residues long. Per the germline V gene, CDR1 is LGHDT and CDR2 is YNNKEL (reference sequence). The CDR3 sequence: CASSQVLGGWNNEQFF. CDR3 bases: TGTGCCAGCAGCCAAGTCTTGGGGGGGTGGAACAATGAGCAGTTCTTC.

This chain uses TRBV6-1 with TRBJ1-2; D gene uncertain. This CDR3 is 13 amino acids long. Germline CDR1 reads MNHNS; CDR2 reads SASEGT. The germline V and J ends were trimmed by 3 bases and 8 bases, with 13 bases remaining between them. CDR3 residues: CASSEVGGRGYTF. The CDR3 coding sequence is TGTGCCAGCAGTGAGGTCGGAGGCCGGGGCTACACCTTC.

The chain's CDR3 is CASSSTLTYEQYF. In DNA form, the CDR3 reads TGTGCCAGCAGTTCGACACTTACCTACGAGCAGTACTTC. The chain is built from TRBV12-3 or TRBV12-4 and TRBJ2-7, with D unresolved. CDR3 size: 13 residues. V dropped 4 bases and J dropped 2 bases, with 9 bases sitting between them.